This T cell receptor (beta chain) was identified during a study of T cells in Graves' hyperthyroidism and ophthalmopathy. Broader study findings: Before onset, ophthalmopathy was predicted by the model a median about 6.2 months earlier.

Only a few counts were recorded for this clonotype. What it recognizes is unknown. Amplified TCR beta CDR3 regions derived from RNA transcripts. Using the HTBI primer set, a first-round RT-PCR was run on the TCR CDR3. TCRdb passed the multiplex PCR reads through MiXCR, listing each CDR3 protein once. The sample records 480,000 or so distinct CDR3 sequences, 46% being singletons. The specimen sequenced was peripheral blood or thyroid tissue (not recorded which). The receptor was isolated from an adult woman with Graves' disease, either hyperthyroidism or ophthalmopathy (not recorded which).

Written as DNA, the CDR3 is TGTGCCATCAGTGATGCCCCGACGGGGTTGAGCACTGAAGCTTTCTTT. Amino acids: CAISDAPTGLSTEAFF. The V gene is TRBV10-3, the J gene TRBJ1-1, with D unresolved. The CDR3 is made up of 16 amino acids. V gave up 3 bases and J gave up 4 bases, with 18 bases separating them. The germline gives CDR1 ENHRY, CDR2 SYGVKD.